Sequencing of this TCR beta chain was carried out in a study of blood T cell repertoires in COVID-19. Study information: Sites in the United States, Italy and Spain provided acute and convalescent COVID-19 samples. Sample material is recorded as cDNA or gDNA derived from T cells, B-cell-depleted T cells, or PBMCs.

Germline CDR1 and CDR2: SGHAT and FQNNGV. This CDR3 has 16 residues. Trimming took 4 bases from V and 2 from J; bases not matched to a gene: 8. Original processing methods: Amplification from reference gene primers served as the basis for estimated nucleated cell counts. Data came from immunoSEQ multiplex PCR; TCRdb stores just in-frame clones and leaves some out. V and J calls and clone size are given by that table; D and trimming were obtained from the DNA. The top ten hold approximately 1.2% of the sample, which has approximately 400,000 clones, roughly 90% seen once. Sequenced input: peripheral blood. The chain is built from TRBV11-2 and TRBJ2-7; the match to TRBD2 covers 10 bases. The sequence was collected from a man aged 40-50 years with acute or convalescent COVID-19. CDR3 region: CASSSPLAGDPYEQYF. The CDR3 DNA follows: TGTGCCAGCAGCTCGCCCCTAGCGGGAGATCCCTACGAGCAGTACTTC.